These 5 T cell receptor beta chains were all obtained from the same sample, sequenced in a study of shared clonotypes between healthy human individuals. CD45RO-negative CD8 cells positively selected for CCR7 made up the naive population, which excluded terminally differentiated effector memory CD45RA+ cells. Data came from immunoSEQ multiplex PCR; TCRdb stores just in-frame clones and leaves some out. The sample has some 740,000 clones, 80% to 95% seen once. The sample taken for sequencing was naive CD8+ T cells sorted from blood. Every receptor here comes from a man under 40 in good health.

V and J are TRBV9 and TRBJ2-1, with 13 nucleotides matching TRBD2. Germline CDR1 is SGDLS and CDR2 is YYNGEE. The CDR3 runs to 16 residues. The trim removed 3 bases at V and 5 bases at J, leaving 5 bases unmatched. The CDR3 loop is CASSAWTSGRDNEQFF. The CDR3 nucleotides read TGTGCCAGCAGCGCTTGGACTAGCGGGAGAGACAATGAGCAGTTCTTC.

This clone appeared a single time. The V gene is TRBV6-1, the J gene TRBJ1-5; maybe TRBD1 (6 bases). The CDR3 extends over 15 amino acids. Germline values: CDR1 MNHNS, CDR2 SASEGT. The V and J ends lost 7 bases and 7 bases respectively, with 20 bases between them. The CDR3: CASTEVSRGKQPQHF. DNA of the CDR3: TGTGCCAGCACCGAAGTTTCCAGGGGTAAACAGCCCCAGCATTTT.

The chain joins TRBV27 to TRBJ2-1, with 8 bases matching TRBD1. Germline CDR1 is MNHEY and CDR2 is SMNVEV (reference sequence). This CDR3 comprises 19 residues. After removal of 6 bases from V and 1 base from J, the junction contained 17 bases not matched to a gene. The CDR3 nucleotides read TGTGCCAGCAGCCAACATCGGACAGGGAGCGTGGGGTCCTACAATGAGCAGTTCTTC. Protein sequence: CASSQHRTGSVGSYNEQFF.

The chain employs TRBV29-1 and TRBJ2-2; tentative D call: TRBD2 (5 bases). Per germline, CDR1 SQVTM and CDR2 ANQGSEA. The CDR3 length is 15 residues. V dropped 3 bases and J dropped 0 bases, with 11 bases sitting between them. Here the CDR3 reads CSVDGGTPNTGELFF. The CDR3 nucleotides read TGCAGCGTTGACGGAGGAACTCCGAACACCGGGGAGCTGTTTTTT.

This chain links TRBV16 with TRBJ1-2; possibly TRBD1 for D (5 bases). Germline V gives CDR1 KGHSY, CDR2 FQNENV. This CDR3 has 16 amino acids. V was shortened by 2 bases and J by 0 bases, with 13 bases between the two germline ends. For the CDR3, the DNA is TGTGCCAGCAGCCAAATGAGGGAGGGGCCTAACTATGGCTACACCTTC. Its translation: CASSQMREGPNYGYTF.